This T cell receptor beta chain stems from a study of CXCR3-negative and CXCR3-positive naive CD8 T cells. For the study at large: Libraries each contributed about 1.5 +/- 0.3 million TRB reads, for approximately 130 million in total.

Whole-study findings and limits: Memory, not naive, CXCR3-negative and CXCR3-positive cells differed in TRBV-TRBJ usage. Diversity was high in both naive subsets and much lower in memory cells. Fresh PBMCs were used in most assays, and CXCR3 expression partially decreased after cryopreservation.

5' RACE that incorporated UMI labels was used to prepare the TRB cDNA libraries. TCRdb reprocessed the 5' RACE reads, keeping one entry per CDR3 protein, no DNA. The sample table sets out some 56,000 distinct CDR3 sequences. On this clonotype: Its specificity is not known.

Looked up from germline, CDR1 is SQVTM and CDR2 is ANQGSEA. The CDR3 totals 17 residues. The sequencing input was memory CD8+ T cells from blood. The chain employs TRBV29-1 and TRBJ2-5; TCRdb's D gene call, TRBD2, goes unchecked for lack of DNA. The TCR originated in a human donor in good health. Some clones in this sample may be carry-over from other donors' samples. The CDR3 here is CSVEGGTSNEGQETQYF.